A single sample is the source of the 10 T cell receptor beta chains below, sequenced in a study of memory CD8 T cells in hepatitis C reinfection. Time point noted: late/post reinfection, 12 to 24 weeks after detection. No in vitro expansion preceded TCR sequencing of the sorted cells. Only in-frame clones appear in the TCRdb table, and some are missing; sequencing was by immunoSEQ multiplex PCR. Among some 50,000 clones listed, nearly 90% were seen once. The sequenced sample was naive CD8+ T cells sorted from blood. These receptors came from a man aged 18 to 29 with hepatitis C virus infection.

The chain joins TRBV7-2 to TRBJ2-5; 8 bases fit TRBD1. The CDR3 totals 14 residues. Germline V gene lookup returns CDR1 SGHTA and CDR2 FQGNSA. Losses at the gene ends were 4 bases for V and 5 bases for J; bases not matched to a gene: 6. The CDR3 loop is CASSYGQGRETQYF. The CDR3, as DNA: TGTGCCAGCAGCTATGGACAGGGACGGGAGACCCAGTACTTC.

This chain uses TRBV5-1 with TRBJ2-1; 10 bases are a match to TRBD1. The junction had 7 bases not matched to a gene; V was cut back by 0 bases and J by 4 bases. This CDR3 region has 17 residues. Germline CDR1 SGHRS, CDR2 YFSETQ. CDR3 nucleotide sequence: TGCGCCAGCAGCTTGGCCGGGGGACAGGGGCCATACAATGAGCAGTTCTTC. It yields the protein CASSLAGGQGPYNEQFF.

The rearrangement uses TRBV19 and TRBJ1-1, with D possibly TRBD1 on 5 matching bases. Trimming cost V 2 bases and J 0 bases, with 16 bases left between them. Per the germline V gene, CDR1 is LNHDA and CDR2 is SQIVND (reference sequence). The length of the CDR3 is 17 residues. CDR3: CASSIHPTDSMNTEAFF. Here the CDR3 DNA reads TGTGCCAGTAGTATACATCCGACAGACAGCATGAACACTGAAGCTTTCTTT.

Written as DNA, the CDR3 is TGCGCCAGCAGCCAAGATTTATCCGGACAGGGGGAAAATGAGCAGTTCTTC. Its translation is CASSQDLSGQGENEQFF. This chain joins TRBV4-1 and TRBJ2-1; 10 bases agree with TRBD1. Germline V gives CDR1 MGHRA, CDR2 YSYEKL. CDR3 size: 17 residues. The ends lost 0 bases at V and 7 bases at J; junction bases unmatched: 9.

The V call is TRBV11-2, the J call TRBJ2-7; TRBD1 agrees at 8 bases. From germline, CDR1 is SGHAT and CDR2 FQNNGV. V trimming: 4 bases; J trimming: 0 bases; junction bases outside the gene matches: 2. The CDR3 loop spans 14 amino acids. CDR3 residues: CASSYGTGSYEQYF. CDR3 DNA: TGTGCCAGCAGCTATGGGACAGGCTCCTACGAGCAGTACTTC. Looking up the rest from reference TRBV11-2 and TRBJ2-7 gives the full variable domain: EAGVAQSPRYKIIEKRQSVAFWCNPISGHATLYWYQQILGQGPKLLIQFQNNGVVDDSQLPKDRFSAERLKGVDSTLKIQPAKLEDSAVYLCASSYGTGSYEQYFGPGTRLTVT.

This sequence joins TRBV19 and TRBJ2-3; the D gene is possibly TRBD1 (6 bases). V lost 0 bases to trimming and J lost 1 base, with 8 bases between them. The V gene's germline CDR1 is LNHDA and CDR2 SQIVND (reference sequence). This CDR3 comprises 15 residues. The CDR3 loop is CASSIDAGGTDTQYF. CDR3 sequence (DNA): TGTGCCAGTAGTATAGATGCAGGGGGCACAGATACGCAGTATTTT.

The V and J genes are TRBV15 and TRBJ2-2; D is unresolved. The CDR3 is 13 residues long. CDR1 LNHNV and CDR2 YYDKDF come from the germline V gene (reference sequence). Trimming removed 4 bases at V and 6 bases at J, with 9 bases between. The CDR3: CATSIGRPGELFF. In DNA, the CDR3 is TGTGCCACCAGCATTGGCAGGCCCGGGGAGCTGTTTTTT.

The chain employs TRBV10-2 and TRBJ2-7; D call uncertain. V was shortened by 4 bases and J by 7 bases, with 17 bases between the two germline ends. Per germline, CDR1 WSHSY and CDR2 SAAADI. CDR3 length: 14 residues. CDR3 sequence reads: CASSAAEIPGEQYF. CDR3 sequence (DNA): TGCGCCAGCAGTGCGGCAGAAATCCCGGGTGAGCAGTACTTC.

The V call is TRBV5-4, the J call TRBJ2-6; 8 bases agree with TRBD2. Germline V gene lookup returns CDR1 SGHNT and CDR2 YYREEE (reference sequence). After removal of 4 bases from V and 0 bases from J, the junction contained 15 bases not matched to a gene. The CDR3 length is 20 residues. The CDR3 bases are TGTGCCAGCAGCCCCCCGGGAGGGGTATGGGGAGCCTCTGGGGCCAACGTCCTGACTTTC. Its translation: CASSPPGGVWGASGANVLTF.

The chain combines TRBV7-9 with TRBJ2-7, with TRBD1 as a possible D gene (5 bases). The CDR3 extends over 17 amino acids. Germline lookup yields CDR1 SEHNR and CDR2 FQNEAQ (reference sequence). V was clipped by 5 bases and J by 1 base, with 21 bases between them. CDR3 region: CASSPPAADISSYEQYF. CDR3 bases: TGTGCCAGCAGCCCCCCCGCCGCGGACATATCTTCCTACGAGCAGTACTTC.